These 12 T cell receptor beta chains came from one sample sequenced in a study of blood T cells in healthy people across ages. The second PCR ran 7 to 11 cycles with a sample-barcoded 5' primer and J-beta primers. TCRdb called the 5' RACE reads again in MiXCR, with one record for every CDR3 protein. The sample records hundreds of thousands of distinct CDR3 sequences, roughly 53% being singletons. The sequenced material came from blood. All receptors derive from a man aged 60 to 69 in good health.

The chain carries TRBV10-2 and TRBJ2-7; TRBD1 agrees at 8 bases. This CDR3 is 14 amino acids long. The V and J ends lost 2 bases and 7 bases, in that order; junction bases with no gene match: 7. Germline V gene lookup returns CDR1 WSHSY and CDR2 SAAADI. Here the CDR3 DNA reads TGCGCCAGCAGTGAGGGACAGGGTTCGTTAGAGCAGTACTTC. Amino acids: CASSEGQGSLEQYF.

As to this clonotype: A much larger clonotype is one base distant, so this may be a read error. The chain uses TRBV28 and TRBJ2-5; 7 bases align to TRBD1. The J call is doubtful: the DNA matches TRBJ2-7 better. CDR3 length equals 15 residues. Germline V lookup: CDR1 MDHEN, CDR2 SYDVKM. Here the CDR3 reads CASRLGTEAVYEQYF. CDR3 DNA sequence: TGTGCCAGCAGACTAGGGACAGAGGCTGTCTACGAGCAGTACTTC.

The genes are TRBV10-2 and TRBJ2-1; 12 bases agree with TRBD2. Germline V CDR1 and CDR2: WSHSY, SAAADI. This CDR3 is 15 amino acids long. The V segment lost 5 bases and the J segment 4 bases; nucleotides outside the gene matches: 3. The DNA for the CDR3 is TGCGCCAGCAGTACGGGACTAGCGGGTTACAATGAGCAGTTCTTC. Amino acids: CASSTGLAGYNEQFF.

The chain links TRBV7-7 to TRBJ2-1; D perhaps matches TRBD1 (6 bases). CDR1 is SSHAT, CDR2 FNYEAQ, per germline (reference sequence). This CDR3 is built from 15 residues. Trimming left V 5 bases short and J 3 bases short, with 14 bases between. The CDR3 bases are TGTGCCAGCAGCCCACCGGGACATAGCTACAATGAGCAGTTCTTC. It specifies CASSPPGHSYNEQFF.

The chain combines TRBV5-1 with TRBJ2-3, with D possibly being TRBD2 (5 bases). Germline CDR1 reads SGHRS; CDR2 reads YFSETQ. This CDR3 region has 16 residues. Trimming left V 0 bases short and J 2 bases short, with 13 bases between. The chain's CDR3 is CASSLALFGDTDTQYF. As DNA, the CDR3 is TGCGCCAGCAGCTTGGCCTTGTTCGGGGACACAGATACGCAGTATTTT.

This clonotype appeared a few times. The rearrangement links TRBV5-1 to TRBJ2-7, with 10 bases that match TRBD1. Trimming cost V 1 base and J 3 bases; bases outside gene matches: 7. This CDR3 spans 16 amino acids. Germline CDR1 reads SGHRS; CDR2 reads YFSETQ. The CDR3 sequence is CASSLSPGTGVYEQYF. The CDR3 DNA follows: TGCGCCAGCAGCTTGTCCCCCGGGACAGGGGTCTACGAGCAGTACTTC.

The chain has TRBV20-1 and TRBJ2-4; 7 bases fit TRBD1. The last part of the DNA fits TRBJ2-5 better; the J call may be wrong. The CDR3 sequence is 15 residues long. Per germline, CDR1 DFQATT and CDR2 SNEGSKA (reference sequence). The CDR3 region has the DNA TGCAGTGCTAGACAGCCGGGACAGAGGGTGGGGACCCAGTACTTC. Translated: CSARQPGQRVGTQYF.

Worth noting for this clonotype: The germline gene is not matched at one end of the junction; a read error may be the cause. V usage is TRBV12-3 or TRBV12-4 and J usage is TRBJ2-3; no clear D. The CDR3 spans 11 residues. CDR3 sequence reads: CASSFSDTRYF. CDR3 in DNA: TGTGCCAGCAGTTTTTCTGATACGCGGTATTTT.

The CDR3 coding sequence is TGTGCCAGCAAATTAGCGGGGGGGACTAATACGCAGTATTTT. This encodes CASKLAGGTNTQYF. This chain links TRBV28 with TRBJ2-3, with 11 bases fitting TRBD2. V trimming: 7 bases; J trimming: 7 bases; junction bases outside the gene matches: 7. Germline V lookup: CDR1 MDHEN, CDR2 SYDVKM. The CDR3 has 14 amino acids. Supplemented by reference TRBV28 and TRBJ2-3, the full variable domain reads DVKVTQSSRYLVKRTGEKVFLECVQDMDHENMFWYRQDPGLGLRLIYFSYDVKMKEKGDIPEGYSVSREKKERFSLILESASTNQTSMYLCASKLAGGTNTQYFGPGTRLTVL.

V gene TRBV29-1 combines with J gene TRBJ2-7, with 7 bases matching TRBD2. With V trimmed by 6 bases and J by 7 bases, 18 bases remained unmatched. CDR1 and CDR2 from the germline V gene are SQVTM and ANQGSEA. This CDR3 has 15 amino acids. The CDR3 reads CSVPFAEAGFREQYF. For the CDR3, the DNA is TGCAGCGTCCCATTTGCGGAAGCGGGATTCCGGGAGCAGTACTTC.

The chain has TRBV9 and TRBJ2-5; no clear D. Per the germline V gene, CDR1 is SGDLS and CDR2 is YYNGEE. V lost 3 bases and J lost 3, with 6 bases in between. There are 12 residues in the CDR3. The CDR3 loop reads CASSAREETQYF. The CDR3 nucleotides read TGTGCCAGCAGCGCCCGCGAAGAGACCCAGTACTTC.

J is TRBJ1-2 and V is TRBV29-1; TRBD1 matches 7 bases. The CDR3 extends over 13 amino acids. With 2 bases clipped from V and 7 bases from J, the junction kept 7 bases outside the gene matches. Germline V gene data show CDR1 as SQVTM and CDR2 as ANQGSEA. The CDR3 here is CSVERGQGGGYTF. CDR3 nucleotides: TGCAGCGTTGAACGTGGGCAGGGGGGTGGCTACACCTTC.